The source of this TCR beta chain is a study of T cell changes during pregnancy in multiple sclerosis. This CDR3 is built from 15 residues. J gave up 3 bases and V 4 bases, and 6 bases lay outside the gene matches. Germline CDR1 and CDR2: MNHEY and SMNVEV (reference sequence). This clone occurred once. Produced via immunoSEQ multiplex PCR; TCRdb's table is partial and in-frame only. The sample includes roughly 73,000 clones, 85% to 95% of them seen just once. The chain employs TRBV27 and TRBJ1-2, with 9 bases that match TRBD1. This TCR was sampled from a female donor in good health, enrolled as a control in a pregnancy study. Specimen: peripheral blood, collected in the second trimester of pregnancy. In DNA form, the CDR3 reads TGTGCCAGCAGTTCGACCACAGGGGGCGACTATGGCTACACCTTC. Residues: CASSSTTGGDYGYTF.